This is a list of T cell receptor beta chains from one sample in a study of T cell changes during pregnancy in multiple sclerosis. Only in-frame clones appear in the TCRdb table, and some are missing; sequencing was by immunoSEQ multiplex PCR. Here the sample spans 85,000 to 95,000 clones, roughly 89% being singletons. Sample: peripheral blood, taken after pregnancy. The receptor set was obtained from a female donor in good health, enrolled as a control in a pregnancy study. Both conserved end residues are part of each CDR3. A D gene is named only where the DNA matches it firmly. Clone size appears in some rows only: once, few, many, or a class for an expanded clone.

abundance	j_gene	v_gene	d_gene	CDR3nt	CDR3aa
.	TRBJ2-3	TRBV7-2	TRBD2	TGTGCCAGCAGCCCCGGGACTAGCGGGGGGGATACAGATACGCAGTATTTT	CASSPGTSGGDTDTQYF
.	TRBJ1-2	TRBV7-2	TRBD1	TGTGCCAGCAGCTCCTACAGGGGCGGGATCTCCGGTGGCTACACCTTC	CASSSYRGGISGGYTF
.	TRBJ1-2	TRBV5-1	TRBD1	TGCGCCAGCAGCTCGGGGGGACAGGGAGGGAATGGCTACACCTTC	CASSSGGQGGNGYTF
.	TRBJ1-1	TRBV12-2	.	TGTGCAAGTCGCTTCTACCTCCGCGCCGGACTCGGAGCTTTCTTT	CASRFYLRAGLGAFF
.	TRBJ2-3	TRBV2	.	TGTGCCAGCAGAATAGCTGGGGATACGCAGTATTTT	CASRIAGDTQYF
.	TRBJ1-6	TRBV10-3	.	TGTGCCATCAGTGAGTCTGGGGGGATCCACGGTAATTCACCCCTCCACTTT	CAISESGGIHGNSPLHF
.	TRBJ2-3	TRBV5-1	TRBD2	TGCGCCAGCAGGGGGGGGAGGGACTCAAGCACAGATACGCAGTATTTT	CASRGGRDSSTDTQYF
.	TRBJ2-1	TRBV4-2	.	TGTGCCAGCAGCTTCGGACATAACTCCTACAATGAGCAGTTCTTC	CASSFGHNSYNEQFF
few	TRBJ2-7	TRBV30	TRBD2	TGTGCCTGGAGTCTAGAGCGGGGTTCCTACGAGCAGTACTTC	CAWSLERGSYEQYF
.	TRBJ1-4	TRBV12-5	TRBD1	TGTGCTAGTGGTTTGGGGGACAGGATTAATGAAAAACTGTTTTTT	CASGLGDRINEKLFF
.	TRBJ2-2	TRBV5-6	TRBD1	TGTGCCAGCAGCAACCATCTGAAAAAGACAGGGCCCACCGGGGAGCTGTTTTTT	CASSNHLKKTGPTGELFF
few	TRBJ1-2	TRBV21-1	.	TGTGCCAGCAGCGCACAGGGGGCAGGGGGCTACACCTTC	CASSAQGAGGYTF
.	TRBJ1-1	TRBV5-1	.	TGCGCCAGCAGCTTACCGGTCGGGGGGCGAAACACTGAAGCTTTCTTT	CASSLPVGGRNTEAFF
.	TRBJ1-2	TRBV30	.	TGTGCCTGGAGTGTACAGGGTTATGGCTACACCTTC	CAWSVQGYGYTF
.	TRBJ1-3	TRBV6-6	TRBD1	TGTGCCAGCAGTATGACAGGGGAAGGAAACACCATATATTTT	CASSMTGEGNTIYF
.	TRBJ1-5	TRBV9	.	TGTGCCAGCAGCGTCAGCCCAGCGCTCAATCAGCCCCAGCATTTT	CASSVSPALNQPQHF